The TCR beta chain under discussion was sequenced for a study of T cell clones after liver transplantation. There are a few counts of this clone. The junction shows a germline mismatch at one end, possibly a read error. Profiling relied on immunoSEQ multiplex PCR, and the TCRdb table lists in-frame clones only, not all of them. The sample has over 60,000 clones; over 70% are singletons. From germline, CDR1 is SEHNR and CDR2 FQNEAQ (reference sequence). The CDR3 covers 14 residues. This TCR was recovered from a human donor who received a liver transplant. This sequence joins TRBV7-9 and TRBJ1-5; D might be TRBD1 (5 bases). The sample was CD4+ T cells from blood, taken before liver transplant. In nucleotides, the CDR3 is TGTGCCAGCAGCCCAGACCTGGACCGAACAGGTTTGGATTTT. Its protein is CASSPDLDRTGLDF.